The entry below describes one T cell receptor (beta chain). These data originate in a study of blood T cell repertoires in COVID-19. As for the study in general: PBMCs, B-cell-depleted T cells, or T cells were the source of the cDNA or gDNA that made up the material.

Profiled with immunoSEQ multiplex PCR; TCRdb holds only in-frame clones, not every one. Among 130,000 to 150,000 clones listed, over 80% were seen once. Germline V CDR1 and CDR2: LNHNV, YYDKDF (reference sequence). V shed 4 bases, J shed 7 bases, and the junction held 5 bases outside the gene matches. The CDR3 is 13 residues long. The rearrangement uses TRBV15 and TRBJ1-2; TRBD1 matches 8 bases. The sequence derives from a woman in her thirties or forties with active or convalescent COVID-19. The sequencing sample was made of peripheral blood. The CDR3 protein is CATSTRTGSGYTF. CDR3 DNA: TGTGCCACCAGCACCCGGACAGGGTCTGGCTACACCTTC.